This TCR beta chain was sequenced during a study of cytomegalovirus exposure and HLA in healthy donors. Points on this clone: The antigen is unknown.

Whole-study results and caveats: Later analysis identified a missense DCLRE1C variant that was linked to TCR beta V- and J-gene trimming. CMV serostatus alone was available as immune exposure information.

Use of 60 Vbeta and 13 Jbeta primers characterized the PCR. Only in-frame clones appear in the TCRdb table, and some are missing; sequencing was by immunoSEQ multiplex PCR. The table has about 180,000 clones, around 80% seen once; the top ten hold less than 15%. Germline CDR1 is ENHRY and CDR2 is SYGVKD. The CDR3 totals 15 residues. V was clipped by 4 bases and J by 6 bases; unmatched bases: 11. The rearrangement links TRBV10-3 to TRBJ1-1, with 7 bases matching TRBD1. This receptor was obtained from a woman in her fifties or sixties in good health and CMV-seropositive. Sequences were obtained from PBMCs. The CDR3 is CAISGETGRSAEAFF. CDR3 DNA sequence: TGTGCCATCAGTGGGGAGACAGGGCGGAGCGCTGAAGCTTTCTTT.